This record covers a single TCR beta chain. This entry belongs to a study of cytomegalovirus exposure and HLA in healthy donors. The method was immunoSEQ multiplex PCR; TCRdb's version includes in-frame clones alone and lacks a portion of them. The profile shows some 120,000 clones, approximately 90% of them singletons. CDR1 is GTSNPN, CDR2 SVGIG, per germline (reference sequence). This CDR3 is built from 13 residues. V lost 7 bases to trimming and J lost 7 bases, with 16 bases between them. The sample comprised PBMCs. This TCR was sampled from a woman aged 18 to 35 in good health and CMV-seronegative. The V call is TRBV30, the J call TRBJ1-4; D might be TRBD1 (5 bases). CDR3 nucleotide sequence: TGTGCCTCCCGTGGCAGGGCGAGTGAAAAACTGTTTTTT. Amino acid sequence: CASRGRASEKLFF.